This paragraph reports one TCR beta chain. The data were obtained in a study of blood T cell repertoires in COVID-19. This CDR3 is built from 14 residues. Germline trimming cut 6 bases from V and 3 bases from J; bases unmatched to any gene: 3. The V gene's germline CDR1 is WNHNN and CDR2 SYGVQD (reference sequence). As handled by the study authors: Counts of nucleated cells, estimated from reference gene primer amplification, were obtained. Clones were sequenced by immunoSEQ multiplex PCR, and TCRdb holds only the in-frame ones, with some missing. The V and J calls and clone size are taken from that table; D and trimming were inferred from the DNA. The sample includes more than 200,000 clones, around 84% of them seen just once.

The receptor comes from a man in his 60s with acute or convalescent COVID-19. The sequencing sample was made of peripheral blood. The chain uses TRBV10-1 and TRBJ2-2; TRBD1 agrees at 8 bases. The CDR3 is CASRKGQDTGELFF. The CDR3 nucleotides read TGCGCCAGCAGGAAGGGACAGGACACCGGGGAGCTGTTTTTT.